These 6 T cell receptor beta chains were sequenced from one sample in a study of CD8 T cells in Susac syndrome. Roughly 0.45 to 1 ug RNA was reverse transcribed with random hexamers. TCRdb reprocessed the immunoSEQ multiplex PCR reads via MiXCR and lists one record per CDR3 protein. The sample includes about 280,000 distinct CDR3 sequences, more than 75% of them seen just once. Specimen: CD8+ T cells from PBMCs. These TCRs come from a human donor with multiple sclerosis.

This clonotype was seen a handful of times. The chain carries TRBV27 and TRBJ1-2; 7 nucleotides match TRBD1. J lost 2 bases, V lost 6 bases, and 3 bases had no gene match. Germline V gene lookup returns CDR1 MNHEY and CDR2 SMNVEV (reference sequence). This CDR3 is 13 amino acids long. The CDR3, as DNA: TGTGCCAGCAGCGGGACAGAGAACTATGGCTACACCTTC. It codes for CASSGTENYGYTF.

The gene calls are TRBV27 and TRBJ1-1, with D hard to call. The CDR3 loop spans 14 amino acids. CDR1 and CDR2 (germline): MNHEY, SMNVEV (reference sequence). Trimming removed 2 bases from V and 1 base from J, with 8 bases in between. The CDR3 DNA reads as TGTGCCAGCAGTTTAAACAGAAGGAACACTGAAGCTTTCTTT. It is translated as CASSLNRRNTEAFF.

The sample holds one count of this clonotype. The chain combines TRBV20-1 with TRBJ1-4; D is ambiguous. The CDR3 extends over 13 amino acids. V was pared by 6 bases and J by 8 bases, with 16 bases between. Germline CDR1 reads DFQATT; CDR2 reads SNEGSKA (reference sequence). The CDR3 sequence is CSATAGRWEKLFF. The DNA for the CDR3 is TGCAGTGCCACAGCGGGTCGGTGGGAAAAACTGTTTTTT.

A remark on this clonotype: The junction departs from the called germline gene at one end, perhaps through a read error. The chain is built from TRBV7-9 and TRBJ2-5; TRBD1 is a possible D gene (6 bases). CDR1 is SEHNR and CDR2 is FQNEAQ in the germline V gene (reference sequence). The CDR3 has 16 amino acids. The CDR3 loop is CASNLDSPRGQETQYF. The CDR3 nucleotides are TGTGCCAGCAACTTAGACAGTCCCAGGGGTCAAGAGACCCAGTACTTC.

Concerning this clonotype: The CDR3 carries no conserved terminal phenylalanine or tryptophan, so it likely arises from a read error. The chain employs TRBV2 and TRBJ1-2, with 7 positions matching TRBD1. Germline V gene data show CDR1 as SNHLY and CDR2 as FYNNEI. The V segment lost 2 bases and the J segment 0 bases; nucleotides outside the gene matches: 6. The CDR3 loop spans 16 amino acids. In DNA, the CDR3 is TGTGCCAGCAGTGAAAACGACGGGACAGCTAACTATGGCTACACCCTC. This encodes CASSENDGTANYGYTL.

The chain links TRBV25-1 to TRBJ2-2, with a weak D call TRBD2 (6 bases). The ends were cut back, 1 base at V and 3 bases at J, with 15 bases in the middle. This CDR3 is built from 17 residues. Per the germline V gene, CDR1 is MGHDK and CDR2 is SYGVNS. CDR3 sequence (DNA): TGTGCCAGCAGTGAATTGGCGGGACTCTCCCACACCGGGGAGCTGTTTTTT. It yields the protein CASSELAGLSHTGELFF.